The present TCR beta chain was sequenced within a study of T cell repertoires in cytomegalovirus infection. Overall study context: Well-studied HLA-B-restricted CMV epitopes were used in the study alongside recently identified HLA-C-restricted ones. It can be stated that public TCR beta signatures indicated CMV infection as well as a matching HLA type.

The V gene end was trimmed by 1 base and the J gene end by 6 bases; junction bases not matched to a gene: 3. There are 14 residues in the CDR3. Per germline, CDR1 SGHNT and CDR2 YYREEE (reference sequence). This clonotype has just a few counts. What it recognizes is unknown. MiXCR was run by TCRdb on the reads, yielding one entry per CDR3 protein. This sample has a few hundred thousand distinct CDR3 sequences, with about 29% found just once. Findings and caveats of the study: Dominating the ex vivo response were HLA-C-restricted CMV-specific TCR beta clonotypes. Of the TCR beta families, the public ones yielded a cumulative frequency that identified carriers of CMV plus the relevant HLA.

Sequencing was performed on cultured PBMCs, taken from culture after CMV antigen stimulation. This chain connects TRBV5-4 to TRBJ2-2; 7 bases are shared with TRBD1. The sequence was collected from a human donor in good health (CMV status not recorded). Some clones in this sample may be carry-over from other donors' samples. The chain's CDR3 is CASSLRGGPGELFF. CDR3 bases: TGTGCCAGCAGCTTGAGAGGGGGCCCCGGGGAGCTGTTTTTT. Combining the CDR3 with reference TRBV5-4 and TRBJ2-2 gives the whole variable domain ETGVTQSPTHLIKTRGQQVTLRCSSQSGHNTVSWYQQALGQGPQFIFQYYREEENGRGNFPPRFSGLQFPNYSSELNVNALELDDSALYLCASSLRGGPGELFFGEGSRLTVL.